Each of the 3 T cell receptor beta chains below was sequenced from the same sample in a study of T-cell memory formation after mild COVID-19. TCRdb itself ran the 5' RACE reads through MiXCR, one entry per CDR3 protein. The table includes under 90,000 distinct CDR3 sequences, approximately 15% detected once. Sample: PBMCs or a T cell subset sorted from them (not recorded which). The source of these receptors is an adult woman who had mild COVID-19 (a few samples of this study predate the infection). Cell type and time point are not known.

The sample holds a few counts of this clonotype. The chain employs TRBV24-1 and TRBJ2-1, with TRBD2 matching over 15 bases. The CDR3 sequence is 14 residues long. The germline gives CDR1 KGHDR, CDR2 SFDVKD. After removal of 7 bases from V and 9 bases from J, the junction contained 3 bases not matched to a gene. CDR3 DNA sequence: TGTGCCACCAGAGGGACTAGCGGGGGGAGTGAGCAGTTCTTC. Its protein is CATRGTSGGSEQFF.

The chain recombines TRBV29-1 with TRBJ2-2; tentative D call: TRBD2 (6 bases). Germline V CDR1 and CDR2: SQVTM, ANQGSEA. Trimming stripped 1 base from V and 5 bases from J, with 14 bases between. This CDR3 has 15 amino acids. The CDR3 bases are TGCAGCGTTGAAGTGCGCGGGGCAGGAACCGGGGAGCTGTTTTTT. It codes for CSVEVRGAGTGELFF.

This clonotype has ten or more counts. The DNA of the CDR3 is TGTGCCAGCAGCTCGCATGGGAGGACTAGCGGGAGCTACGAGCAGTACTTC. It encodes CASSSHGRTSGSYEQYF. The chain has TRBV7-8 and TRBJ2-7; 13 nucleotides match TRBD2. Germline V gene lookup returns CDR1 SGHVS and CDR2 FQNEAQ. This CDR3 region has 17 residues. V dropped 4 bases and J dropped 3; count of bases not matched to a gene: 9.